The present TCR beta chain was sequenced within a study of blood T cell repertoires in COVID-19 (TCRdb year 2020). Notes on the research overall: The collaborator samples originated in the United States, Italy and Spain and spanned the acute and convalescent phases of COVID-19. The prospective study material was composed of cDNA or gDNA derived from T cells, B-cell-depleted T cells, or PBMCs. The dataset comprised deeply sampled blood TCRbeta repertoires from subjects exposed to, actively infected with, or recovered from COVID-19. The repertoires were made available in a free public database intended to serve as a resource for research on the immune response to SARS-CoV-2. The samples were drawn from two sources: the first 160 participants of the ongoing ImmuneRACE study, and 950 to 1,500 subjects contributed by 6 global collaborators. Sample metadata almost always included a de-identified subject ID, COVID-19 status, age in years and sex. Where available, HLA class I and class II types were taken from metadata supplied by the sample provider and were not determined by assay-based typing.

V and J lose 0 bases and 5 bases, and a span of 10 bases separates them. From the germline V gene (reference sequence), CDR1 is LGHDT and CDR2 is YNNKEL. Including cysteine and phenylalanine, the CDR3 has 14 amino acids. The only DNA kept is the CDR3, 42 bases in frame from the first base. The collaborating institutions used their own protocols to collect whole blood in K2EDTA tubes. For TCRbeta analysis, collaborators shipped samples in one of three forms: frozen whole blood, isolated PBMCs, or DNA extracted from either of those sample types. A word on this clone: The specificity of this receptor is unknown. No much larger clone exists at a distance of one base, and base qualities are not known.

TCRbeta CDR3 regions were amplified from genomic DNA using the immunoSEQ Assay, a bias-controlled multiplex PCR. As for the authors' bioinformatics: Within the assay, amplification of reference gene primers was used to estimate how many nucleated cells each sample contained. To quantify the absolute abundance of each unique TCRbeta CDR3 rearrangement, sequence reads were collapsed and filtered. Productive Simpson clonality was computed per sample as the square root of Simpson's diversity index over productive rearrangements. TCRdb carries this immuneACCESS record with in-frame sequences only. Its versions omit some clonotypes, under half of them owing to an unresolved V gene in the studies checked, with the rest unexplained. The V and J calls and clone size are taken from that table; D and trimming were inferred from the DNA. In this sample the table shows around 50,000 clones, around 92% of which occur a single time. 2.2% of the sample comes from the top ten.

What the work shows at the level of the full study, not this receptor alone: Clinical and demographic metadata were provided uncurated, with the amount varying by source and participant.

Sequenced input: peripheral blood. The TCR sequence derives from a human donor in a cohort sampled during active COVID-19. The V and J segments used are TRBV3-1 (or the pseudogene TRBV3-2) and TRBJ2-5; no D segment can be confidently identified. The CDR3 has the sequence CASSQDNSLETQYF. The sequence in DNA is TGTGCCAGCAGCCAAGATAATTCACTGGAGACCCAGTACTTC.